One and the same sample provided the 7 T cell receptor beta chains below, sequenced in a study of identical twins. TCRdb used MiXCR to reprocess the 5' RACE reads, holding one entry per CDR3 protein. This table has some 1,700,000 distinct CDR3 sequences, about 32% appearing once. Source material: cord blood. The source is a newborn girl in good health.

This clonotype was recorded a few times. The chain is built from TRBV15 and TRBJ1-2; D is possibly TRBD1 (5 bases). The V gene lost 1 base and the J gene lost 4 bases, with 10 bases spanning the gap. Germline CDR1 reads LNHNV; CDR2 reads YYDKDF (reference sequence). There are 14 residues in the CDR3. CDR3 in amino acids: CATSRVEGSYGYTF. CDR3 coding DNA: TGTGCCACCAGCAGAGTGGAGGGGAGCTATGGCTACACCTTC. Drawing the rest from reference TRBV15 and TRBJ1-2, the complete variable domain is DAMVIQNPRYQVTQFGKPVTLSCSQTLNHNVMYWYQQKSSQAPKLLFHYYDKDFNNEADTPDNFQSRRPNTSFCFLDIRSPGLGDTAMYLCATSRVEGSYGYTFGSGTRLTVV.

Details on this clonotype: The junction and the germline gene differ at one end; a read error may be behind it. The gene calls are TRBV4-2 and TRBJ2-5; 10 nucleotides align to TRBD2. CDR1 and CDR2 from the germline V gene are LGHNA and YNFKEQ. The CDR3 length is 15 residues. The CDR3 here is CAGSPLTSGQETQYF. Here the CDR3 DNA reads TGTGCCGGCAGCCCCCTGACTAGCGGGCAAGAGACCCAGTACTTC.

The chain uses TRBV14 and TRBJ1-5, with TRBD1 matching 8 bases. Germline lookup yields CDR1 SGHDN and CDR2 FVKESK. CDR3 length: 16 amino acids. V gave up 6 bases and J gave up 4 bases; unmatched junction bases: 11. The chain's CDR3 is CASSPIDRGRNQPQHF. CDR3 bases: TGTGCCAGCAGTCCTATCGACAGGGGTCGGAATCAGCCCCAGCATTTT.

This clonotype was seen only a few times. The genes are TRBV20-1 and TRBJ2-1, with D possibly TRBD1 on 5 matching bases. Trimming pared 1 base from V and 5 bases from J, leaving 6 bases between. The CDR3 is 12 residues long. CDR1 and CDR2 (germline): DFQATT, SNEGSKA (reference sequence). CDR3 sequence: CSARVDNNEQFF. The CDR3 nucleotides are TGCAGTGCTAGAGTGGACAACAATGAGCAGTTCTTC.

The chain links TRBV2 to TRBJ1-1; 10 nucleotides match TRBD1. This CDR3 region has 14 residues. Per germline, CDR1 SNHLY and CDR2 FYNNEI. The trim removed 4 bases at V and 5 bases at J, leaving 4 bases unmatched. CDR3 in DNA: TGTGCCAGCAGTGTCCGACAGGGGGCAACTGAAGCTTTCTTT. Translated, it gives CASSVRQGATEAFF.

This chain links TRBV13 with TRBJ2-5, with TRBD2 matching 8 bases. The germline CDR1 and CDR2 sequences are PRHDT and FYEKMQ (reference sequence). This CDR3 has 15 residues. With V trimmed by 1 base and J by 11 bases, 12 bases remained unmatched. The CDR3 loop reads CASSLAGGLGNEQYF. CDR3 nucleotides: TGTGCCAGCAGCTTAGCGGGAGGGTTGGGCAATGAGCAGTACTTC.

This clonotype was counted a few times. The chain links TRBV6-1 to TRBJ1-6, with D unresolved. V was trimmed by 10 bases and J by 4 bases, leaving 17 bases between them. Germline CDR1 is MNHNS and CDR2 is SASEGT. The CDR3 consists of 15 residues. DNA of the CDR3: TGTGCCACGGAATTACAGACTAATTATAATTCACCCCTCCACTTT. Its translation: CATELQTNYNSPLHF.